The rows below give T cell receptor beta chains drawn from one sample of a study of blood T cell repertoires in COVID-19. Here immunoSEQ multiplex PCR was the method, and the copy in TCRdb shows in-frame clones only, minus some. The sample consists of approximately 100,000 clones, under 85% of them appearing once. Sequencing was carried out using peripheral blood. The receptors stem from a human donor in a cohort sampled during active COVID-19. CDR3s include the opening cysteine and the closing phenylalanine or tryptophan. The D gene is left open where the match is weak. Clone sizes are given selectively: once, few, many, or a class where the clone is expanded.

V	D	size	J	DNA	CDR3
TRBV18	-	-	TRBJ2-7	TGTGCCAGCTCACCAGGGAGATACGAGCAGTACTTC	CASSPGRYEQYF
TRBV18	TRBD2	few	TRBJ2-3	TGTGCCAGCTCACCCGGGACTAGCGGGTTCACAGATACGCAGTATTTT	CASSPGTSGFTDTQYF
TRBV5-4	TRBD2	-	TRBJ2-7	TGTGCCAGCAGCATGGGACTAGCGAGCTCCTACGAGCAGTACTTC	CASSMGLASSYEQYF
TRBV7-2	-	-	TRBJ2-6	TGTGCCAGCAGCTTAGAGAGAAGCTCTGGGGCCAACGTCCTGACTTTC	CASSLERSSGANVLTF
TRBV7-2	TRBD1	-	TRBJ1-3	TGTGCCAGCAGCTTAAAGGGGGCCAGTGTAGGAAACACCATATATTTT	CASSLKGASVGNTIYF
TRBV11-3	TRBD1	-	TRBJ2-5	TGTGCCAGCAGCTTAGGGGACAGGGGGTCAGGTGAGACCCAGTACTTC	CASSLGDRGSGETQYF
TRBV2	-	-	TRBJ1-2	TGTGCCAGCTGGGGGAGGGAAGGCTATGGCTACACCTTC	CASWGREGYGYTF
TRBV6-2/TRBV6-3	TRBD2	-	TRBJ2-2	TGTGCCAGCAGTTACGCCGTGGGAGGGGACGGGGAGCTGTTTTTT	CASSYAVGGDGELFF
TRBV4-3	TRBD2	-	TRBJ2-2	TGCGCCAGCAGCTACCTAGCGGACTACACCGGGGAGCTGTTTTTT	CASSYLADYTGELFF
TRBV18	-	-	TRBJ1-5	TGTGCCAGCTCACCAAACCCATCAGGGCCCCAGCATTTT	CASSPNPSGPQHF
TRBV5-4	TRBD1	-	TRBJ2-5	TGTGCCAGCAGCTTGGACAGGGGGCTGGGGGAGACCCAGTACTTC	CASSLDRGLGETQYF
TRBV29-1	-	-	TRBJ2-4	TGCAGCGTTGGGACACTAGCCAAAAACATTCAGTACTTC	CSVGTLAKNIQYF
TRBV12-3/TRBV12-4	TRBD2	once	TRBJ2-7	TGTGCCAGCAGTGGACTAGCGGGCTACGAGCAGTACTTC	CASSGLAGYEQYF
TRBV7-2	-	-	TRBJ1-1	TGTGCCAGCAGCTTAGCCGGGATGGGTACTGAAGCTTTCTTT	CASSLAGMGTEAFF
TRBV18	-	-	TRBJ1-3	TGTGCCAGCTCACCATCCTCCCAGATCTCTGGAAACACCATATATTTT	CASSPSSQISGNTIYF
TRBV2	-	-	TRBJ1-5	TGTGCCAGCAGTGTAATACAGGGCGTCCAGCCCCAGCATTTT	CASSVIQGVQPQHF
TRBV5-6	TRBD1	-	TRBJ1-1	TGTGCCAGCAGCTTACAGACAGGGGGGAACACTGAAGCTTTCTTT	CASSLQTGGNTEAFF
TRBV2	-	once	TRBJ1-1	TGTGCCAGCAGTGCGGGGGAGAACACTGAAGCTTTCTTT	CASSAGENTEAFF
TRBV29-1	-	-	TRBJ1-5	TGCAGCGTGGGGGGGCAGGATCAGCCCCAGCATTTT	CSVGGQDQPQHF
TRBV5-5	-	-	TRBJ2-7	TGTGCCAGCAGCACGTGGACAGTTCGGGCGCTGTACTTC	CASSTWTVRALYF
TRBV30	-	-	TRBJ2-7	TGTGCCTGGGTAGGTCGAGGACAGTTCTACGAGCAGTACTTC	CAWVGRGQFYEQYF
TRBV4-2	TRBD1	-	TRBJ1-6	TGTGCCAGCAGCCCAACCGGGACAGAGAATTCACCCCTCCACTTT	CASSPTGTENSPLHF
TRBV7-6	TRBD2	-	TRBJ2-2	TGTGCCAGCAAGACTAGCGGGAACACCGGGGAGCTGTTTTTT	CASKTSGNTGELFF
TRBV20-1	-	once	TRBJ2-7	TGCAGTGCTCCTCAGGGGTACGAGCAGTACTTC	CSAPQGYEQYF
TRBV11-2	-	-	TRBJ2-2	TGTGCCAGCAGCCAAATTAGCGGGAACACCGGGGAGCTGTTTTTT	CASSQISGNTGELFF
TRBV5-1	-	-	TRBJ2-7	TGCGCCAGCAGCTTCAGGGGGGCCCCTTTGGACGAGCAGTACTTC	CASSFRGAPLDEQYF
TRBV3-1/TRBV3-2	TRBD1	once	TRBJ1-2	TGTGCCAGCAGCCAAGGGGCGGGAGGCAGGGGGATTCCTAACTATGGCTACACCTTC	CASSQGAGGRGIPNYGYTF
TRBV13	-	once	TRBJ1-5	TGTGCCAGCAGCCCACAACTGGACAAGTATAGCAATCAGCCCCAGCATTTT	CASSPQLDKYSNQPQHF
TRBV2	-	-	TRBJ1-1	TGTGCCAGCAGGACCCCCGGACCCCGGGGGGCTGAAGCTTTCTTT	CASRTPGPRGAEAFF
TRBV6-5	-	-	TRBJ1-5	TGTGCCAGCAGGTTACAGGGAAATAGCAATCAGCCCCAGCATTTT	CASRLQGNSNQPQHF
TRBV3-1/TRBV3-2	TRBD1	-	TRBJ1-1	TGTGCCAGCAGCCTACCTTTACAGGGGGCGGGTGAAGCTTTCTTT	CASSLPLQGAGEAFF
TRBV6-2/TRBV6-3	-	-	TRBJ2-7	TGTGCCAGCAGTTACTCGACAGGAGCCTACGAGCAGTACTTC	CASSYSTGAYEQYF
TRBV19	-	-	TRBJ2-7	TGTGCCACCAAAAAAATAATGACAGGACCCTACGAGCAGTACTTC	CATKKIMTGPYEQYF
TRBV6-6	-	-	TRBJ1-1	TGTGCCAGCAGTTACTCTGAGATGAACACTGAAGCTTTCTTT	CASSYSEMNTEAFF
TRBV3-1/TRBV3-2	-	-	TRBJ1-3	TGTGCCAGCAGCCAAGGGGGCGTCGGAGGGACCATATATTTT	CASSQGGVGGTIYF
TRBV12-5	-	-	TRBJ1-4	TGTGCTAGTGGTTTGACCCACCCGGGGGGGGAAAAACTGTTTTTT	CASGLTHPGGEKLFF
TRBV7-3	-	-	TRBJ2-1	TGTGCCAGCAGCTTAACCCCGGGCGGGGCTCCCCACAATGAGCAGTTCTTC	CASSLTPGGAPHNEQFF
TRBV15	-	-	TRBJ2-3	TGTGCCACCAGCAGATCTAGGGGCCCTATCACAGATACGCAGTATTTT	CATSRSRGPITDTQYF
TRBV29-1	-	-	TRBJ2-2	TGCAGCGCCTCGGCCGGGGAGCTGTTTTTT	CSASAGELFF
TRBV4-3	-	-	TRBJ1-2	TGCGCCAGCAGCAAGGAGGTTTTTGGAGGCGATGGCTACACCTTC	CASSKEVFGGDGYTF
TRBV24-1	-	-	TRBJ2-7	TGTGCCACCAGTGGTCTCCGGGACACCGAATCCTACGAGCAGTACTTC	CATSGLRDTESYEQYF
TRBV7-9	TRBD2	-	TRBJ2-5	TGTGCCAGCAGCTCCAATCAGCGGGGAAAAGAGACCCAGTACTTC	CASSSNQRGKETQYF
TRBV19	-	-	TRBJ2-7	TGTGCCAGTAGTATCTTCCTCGTTTCTACTTACGAGCAGTACTTC	CASSIFLVSTYEQYF
TRBV20-1	-	-	TRBJ2-2	TGCAGTGCTAGTGACTACAACACCGGGGAGCTGTTTTTT	CSASDYNTGELFF
TRBV5-3	-	-	TRBJ2-7	TGTGCCAGAAGCTTGGTTCGGAGAAGCTCCTACGAGCAGTACTTC	CARSLVRRSSYEQYF
TRBV4-2	-	-	TRBJ1-2	TGTGCCAGCAGCCATTTTGACAGAAGTAAAAACTATGGCTACACCTTC	CASSHFDRSKNYGYTF
TRBV27	-	few	TRBJ1-5	TGTGCCAGCACCGACCCGTCGGGGTCCCAGCATTTT	CASTDPSGSQHF
TRBV10-3	TRBD1	-	TRBJ2-7	TGTGCCCTCCAGAGGACAGGGACCACCGAGCAGTACTTC	CALQRTGTTEQYF
TRBV24-1	-	once	TRBJ1-2	TGTGCCACCAGTGCAGCGGACAGAACCTATGGCTACACCTTC	CATSAADRTYGYTF
TRBV27	TRBD1	-	TRBJ1-2	TGTGCCAGCGGGCCGACAGGGTGGGGCTACACCTTC	CASGPTGWGYTF
TRBV29-1	-	few	TRBJ2-7	TGCAGCGTTGGTCTACCCTACGAGCAGTACTTC	CSVGLPYEQYF
TRBV29-1	TRBD1	-	TRBJ1-4	TGCAGCGTTGAGGGACAGAACGAAAAACTGTTTTTT	CSVEGQNEKLFF
TRBV11-2	-	-	TRBJ1-3	TGTGCCAGCAGCTTTTCGACAGACTCTGGAAACACCATATATTTT	CASSFSTDSGNTIYF
TRBV13	TRBD2	-	TRBJ2-2	TGTGCCAGCAACCTCGGGAGGGCCGGCCGGGAGCTGTTTTTT	CASNLGRAGRELFF